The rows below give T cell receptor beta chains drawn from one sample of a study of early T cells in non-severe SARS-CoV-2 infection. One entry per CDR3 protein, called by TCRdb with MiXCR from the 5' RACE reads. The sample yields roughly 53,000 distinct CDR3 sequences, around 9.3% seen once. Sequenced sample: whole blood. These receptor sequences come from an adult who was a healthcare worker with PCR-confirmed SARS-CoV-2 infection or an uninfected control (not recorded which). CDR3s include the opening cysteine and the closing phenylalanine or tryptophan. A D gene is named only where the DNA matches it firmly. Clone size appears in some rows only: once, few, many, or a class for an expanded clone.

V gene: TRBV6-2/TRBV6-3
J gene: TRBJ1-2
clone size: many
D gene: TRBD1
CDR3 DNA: TGTGCCAGCAGTAAACCCGGGACAGGGGCCTGGGGCTACACCTTC
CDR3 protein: CASSKPGTGAWGYTF

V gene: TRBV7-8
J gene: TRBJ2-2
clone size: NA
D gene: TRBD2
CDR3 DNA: TGTGCCAGCAGCTACACTAGCGGAGGGCTTGGGCTGTTTTTT
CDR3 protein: CASSYTSGGLGLFF

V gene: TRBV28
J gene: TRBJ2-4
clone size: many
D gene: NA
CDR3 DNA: TGTGCCAGCACCCAAGCAGGGGCCACAGCCAAAAACATTCAGTACTTC
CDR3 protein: CASTQAGATAKNIQYF

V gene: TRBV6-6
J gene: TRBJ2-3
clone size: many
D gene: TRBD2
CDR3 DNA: TGTGCCAGTACTGGGACTAGCGGGGGGATCAGCACAGATACGCAGTATTTT
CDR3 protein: CASTGTSGGISTDTQYF

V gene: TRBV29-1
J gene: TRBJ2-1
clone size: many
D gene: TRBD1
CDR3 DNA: TGCAGCGTTGAAGAACCGGGACAGGGGACCTACAATGAGCAGTTCTTC
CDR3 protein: CSVEEPGQGTYNEQFF

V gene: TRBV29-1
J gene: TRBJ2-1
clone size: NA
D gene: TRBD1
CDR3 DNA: TGCAGCGAGGACAGGGGGTCCGATGAGCAGTTCTTC
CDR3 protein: CSEDRGSDEQFF

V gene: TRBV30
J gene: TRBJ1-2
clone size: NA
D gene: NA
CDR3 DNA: TGTGCCTGGAGTCTACTTGCGGGTCTAGGTGGCTACACCTTC
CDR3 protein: CAWSLLAGLGGYTF

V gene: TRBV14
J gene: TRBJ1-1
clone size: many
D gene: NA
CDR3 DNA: TGTGCCAGCAGCCAAGAAAAGGTGGGCACTGAAGCTTTCTTT
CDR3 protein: CASSQEKVGTEAFF

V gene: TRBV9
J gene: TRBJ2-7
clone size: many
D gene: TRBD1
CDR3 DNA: TGTGCCAGCAGCGTGGGACAGGGAGTCTACGAGCAGTACTTC
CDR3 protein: CASSVGQGVYEQYF

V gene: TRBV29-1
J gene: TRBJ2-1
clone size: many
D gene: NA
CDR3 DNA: TGCAGCGTTGCAGGGACCCGGAACAATGAGCAGTTCTTC
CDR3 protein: CSVAGTRNNEQFF

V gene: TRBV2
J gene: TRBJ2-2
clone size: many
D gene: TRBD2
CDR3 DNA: TGTGCCAGCAGTCCTAGCGGGGGGTCGAACACCGGGGAGCTGTTTTTT
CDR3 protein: CASSPSGGSNTGELFF

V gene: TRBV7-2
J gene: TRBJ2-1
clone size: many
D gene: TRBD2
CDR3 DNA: TGTGCCAGCAGCTTAGATAGCGGGAGGTACAATGAGCAGTTCTTC
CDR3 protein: CASSLDSGRYNEQFF

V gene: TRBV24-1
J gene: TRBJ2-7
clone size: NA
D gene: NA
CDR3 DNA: TGTGCCACCAGTGATCCTACACACAGGGCCGATCAGTACTTC
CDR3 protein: CATSDPTHRADQYF

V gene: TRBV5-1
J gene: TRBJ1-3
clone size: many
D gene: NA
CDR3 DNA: TGCGCCAGCAGCCTGGTTGATTCCGCGTCTGGAAACACCATATATTTT
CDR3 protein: CASSLVDSASGNTIYF

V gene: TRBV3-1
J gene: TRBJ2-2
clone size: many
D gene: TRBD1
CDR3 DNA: TGTGCCAGCAGCCCCCCGGGACAGATAGCCAACACCGGGGAGCTGTTTTTT
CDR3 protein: CASSPPGQIANTGELFF

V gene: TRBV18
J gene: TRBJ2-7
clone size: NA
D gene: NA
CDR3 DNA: TGTGCCAGCTCACCAAAGATCGGCCAGGCCGATTCGGGCTCCTACGAGCAGTACTTC
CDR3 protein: CASSPKIGQADSGSYEQYF

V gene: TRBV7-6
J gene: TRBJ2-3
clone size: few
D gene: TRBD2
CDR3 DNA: TGTGCCAGCAGCTTAGGCTCGGGGGGGTTCACAGATACGCAGTATTTT
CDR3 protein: CASSLGSGGFTDTQYF

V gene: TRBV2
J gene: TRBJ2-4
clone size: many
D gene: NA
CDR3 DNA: TGTGCCAGCAGTGAGGAGGGGCCCGCCAAAAACATTCAGTACTTC
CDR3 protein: CASSEEGPAKNIQYF

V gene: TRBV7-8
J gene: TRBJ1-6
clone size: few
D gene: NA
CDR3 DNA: TGTGCCAGCAGCTTAGCAACAGGTTGGAGCTCCTATAATTCACCCCTCCACTTT
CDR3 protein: CASSLATGWSSYNSPLHF

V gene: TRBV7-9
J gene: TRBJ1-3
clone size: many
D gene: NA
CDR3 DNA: TGTGCCAGCAGCCCGAAGATCCGTTATGGAAACACCATATATTTT
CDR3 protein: CASSPKIRYGNTIYF

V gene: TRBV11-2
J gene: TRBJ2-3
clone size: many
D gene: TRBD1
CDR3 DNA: TGTGCCAGCAGCTTAACAGGGGGCTATGAAGATACGCAGTATTTT
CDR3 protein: CASSLTGGYEDTQYF

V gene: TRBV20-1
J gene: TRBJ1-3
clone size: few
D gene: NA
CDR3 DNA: TGCAGTGCTAGCGGCAGCAGCTCTGGAAACACCATATATTTT
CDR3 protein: CSASGSSSGNTIYF

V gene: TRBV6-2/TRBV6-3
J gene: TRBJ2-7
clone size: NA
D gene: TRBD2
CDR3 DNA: TGTGCCAGCAGTTGGCCTAGCGGGGGGCCACCTAACTACGAGCAGTACTTC
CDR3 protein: CASSWPSGGPPNYEQYF

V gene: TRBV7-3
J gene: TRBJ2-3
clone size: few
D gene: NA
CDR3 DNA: TGTGCCAGCAGCTTAACGGGCGCAGGACTCCCCACAGATACGCAGTATTTT
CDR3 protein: CASSLTGAGLPTDTQYF

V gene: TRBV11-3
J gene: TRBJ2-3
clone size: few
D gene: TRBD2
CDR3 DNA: TGTGCCAGCAGCCGACTAGCGGGAGCTTCAGATACGCAGTATTTT
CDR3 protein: CASSRLAGASDTQYF

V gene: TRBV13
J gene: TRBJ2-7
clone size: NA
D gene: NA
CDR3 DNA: TGTGCCAGCAGGGGGTTTGGACGGCCTCCCTACGAGCAGTACTTC
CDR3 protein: CASRGFGRPPYEQYF

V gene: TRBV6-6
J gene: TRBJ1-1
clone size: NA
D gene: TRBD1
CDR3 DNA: TGTGCCAGCAGTTACTGGGACAGGGGAGCTGAAGCTTTCTTT
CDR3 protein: CASSYWDRGAEAFF

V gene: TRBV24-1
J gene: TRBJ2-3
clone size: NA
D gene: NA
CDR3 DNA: TGTGCCACCAGTTCGGGCGGTCCAGATACGCAGTATTTT
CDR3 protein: CATSSGGPDTQYF

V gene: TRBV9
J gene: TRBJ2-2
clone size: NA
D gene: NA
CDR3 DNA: TGTGCCAGCAGCGTTTGGGGAGGCGGGGAGCTGTTTTTT
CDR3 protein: CASSVWGGGELFF